This T cell receptor beta chain was captured in a study of blood T cell repertoires in COVID-19. Trimming cost V 8 bases and J 4 bases; bases outside gene matches: 5. This CDR3 has 13 residues. The germline gives CDR1 WSHSY, CDR2 SAAADI. Clones were read by immunoSEQ multiplex PCR, and TCRdb kept only the in-frame ones, dropping some. The sample contains approximately 220,000 clones, approximately 90% of which appear only once. This chain uses TRBV10-2 with TRBJ2-1; 7 nucleotides line up with TRBD1. The TCR sequence derives from a young man who had recovered from COVID-19. Material for sequencing was PBMCs or T cells enriched from blood (not recorded which). The CDR3 spells CASRDSEYNEQFF. CDR3 DNA: TGCGCCAGCCGGGACAGCGAATACAATGAGCAGTTCTTC.